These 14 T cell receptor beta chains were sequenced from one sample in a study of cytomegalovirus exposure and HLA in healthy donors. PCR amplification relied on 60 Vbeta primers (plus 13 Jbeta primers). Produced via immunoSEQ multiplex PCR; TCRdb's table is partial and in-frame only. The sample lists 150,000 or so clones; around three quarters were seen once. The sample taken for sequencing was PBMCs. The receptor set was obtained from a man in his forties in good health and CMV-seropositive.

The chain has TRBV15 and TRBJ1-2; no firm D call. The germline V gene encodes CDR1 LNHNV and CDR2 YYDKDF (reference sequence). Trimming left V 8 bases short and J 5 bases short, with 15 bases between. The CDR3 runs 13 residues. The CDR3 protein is CATSSQVGYGYTF. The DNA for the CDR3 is TGTGCCACCTCGAGCCAGGTCGGTTATGGCTACACCTTC.

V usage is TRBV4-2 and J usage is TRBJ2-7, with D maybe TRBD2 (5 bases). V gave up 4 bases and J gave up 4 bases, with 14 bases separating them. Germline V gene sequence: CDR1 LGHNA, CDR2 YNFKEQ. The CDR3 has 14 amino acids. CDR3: CASSRSLGGYEQYF. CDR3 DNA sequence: TGTGCCAGCAGCCGCTCTCTAGGCGGGTACGAGCAGTACTTC.

The CDR3 region is CASSAGTVASTDTQYF. The CDR3 bases are TGTGCCAGCAGCGCGGGGACAGTAGCTAGCACAGATACGCAGTATTTT. J is TRBJ2-3 and V is TRBV9, with TRBD1 identical over 7 bases. The CDR3 consists of 16 residues. Germline trimming cut 3 bases from V and 0 bases from J; bases unmatched to any gene: 7. The germline CDR1 and CDR2 sequences are SGDLS and YYNGEE.

CDR3 amino acids: CASSPTGGDVYTF. CDR3 sequence (DNA): TGCGCCAGCAGCCCCACCGGGGGTGATGTCTACACCTTC. V gene TRBV5-1 combines with J gene TRBJ1-2, with D perhaps TRBD1 (5 bases). The CDR3 runs to 13 residues. Deletions cut 4 bases from V and 10 bases from J, with 17 bases between. Germline V CDR1 and CDR2: SGHRS, YFSETQ.

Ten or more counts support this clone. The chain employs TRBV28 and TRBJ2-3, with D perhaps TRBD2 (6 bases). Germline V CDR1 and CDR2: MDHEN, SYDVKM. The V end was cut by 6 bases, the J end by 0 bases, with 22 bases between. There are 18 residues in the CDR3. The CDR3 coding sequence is TGTGCCAGCAGGGGGACTTCAAAATACTACACTAGCACAGATACGCAGTATTTT. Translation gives CASRGTSKYYTSTDTQYF.

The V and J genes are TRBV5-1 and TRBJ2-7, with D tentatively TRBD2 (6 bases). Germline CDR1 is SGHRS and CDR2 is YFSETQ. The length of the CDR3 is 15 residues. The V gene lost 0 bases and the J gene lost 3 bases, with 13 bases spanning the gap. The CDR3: CASSLEAGRGYEQYF. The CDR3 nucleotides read TGCGCCAGCAGCTTGGAGGCGGGAAGAGGCTACGAGCAGTACTTC.

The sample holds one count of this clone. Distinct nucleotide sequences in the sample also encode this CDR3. CDR3 nucleotides: TGTGCCACCAGCAGAGGTGGACAGGGGAACTATGGCTACACCTTC. Translation: CATSRGGQGNYGYTF. The chain links TRBV15 to TRBJ1-2; 9 nucleotides match TRBD1. The CDR3 covers 15 residues. Trimming removed 1 base from V and 2 bases from J; junction bases left unmatched: 2. From germline, CDR1 is LNHNV and CDR2 YYDKDF (reference sequence). Together with reference TRBV15 and TRBJ1-2, the CDR3 gives the full variable domain: DAMVIQNPRYQVTQFGKPVTLSCSQTLNHNVMYWYQQKSSQAPKLLFHYYDKDFNNEADTPDNFQSRRPNTSFCFLDIRSPGLGDTAMYLCATSRGGQGNYGYTFGSGTRLTVV.

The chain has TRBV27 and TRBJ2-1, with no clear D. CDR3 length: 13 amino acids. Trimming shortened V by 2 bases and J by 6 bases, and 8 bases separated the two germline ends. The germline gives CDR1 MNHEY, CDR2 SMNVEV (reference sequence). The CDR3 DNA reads TGTGCCAGCAGTTTAGGGCCGCCCAATGAGCAGTTCTTC. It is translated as CASSLGPPNEQFF.

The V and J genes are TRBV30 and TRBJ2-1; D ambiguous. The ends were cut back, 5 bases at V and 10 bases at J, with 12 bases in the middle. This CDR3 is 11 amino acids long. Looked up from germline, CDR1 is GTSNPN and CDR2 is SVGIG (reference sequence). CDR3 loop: CAWSSPREQFF. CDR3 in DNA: TGTGCCTGGTCGTCCCCCCGGGAGCAGTTCTTC.

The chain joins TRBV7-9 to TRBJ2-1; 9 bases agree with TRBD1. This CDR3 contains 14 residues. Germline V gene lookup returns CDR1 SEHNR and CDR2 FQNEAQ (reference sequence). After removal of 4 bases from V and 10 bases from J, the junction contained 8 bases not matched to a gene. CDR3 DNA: TGTGCCAGCAGCTGGACAGGGGAAGATTGGGAGCAGTTCTTC. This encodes CASSWTGEDWEQFF.

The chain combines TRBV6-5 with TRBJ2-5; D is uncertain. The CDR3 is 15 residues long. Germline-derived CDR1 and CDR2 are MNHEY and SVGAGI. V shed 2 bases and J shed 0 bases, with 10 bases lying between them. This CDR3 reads CASSYADWYQETQYF. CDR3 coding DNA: TGTGCCAGCAGTTACGCAGACTGGTACCAAGAGACCCAGTACTTC.

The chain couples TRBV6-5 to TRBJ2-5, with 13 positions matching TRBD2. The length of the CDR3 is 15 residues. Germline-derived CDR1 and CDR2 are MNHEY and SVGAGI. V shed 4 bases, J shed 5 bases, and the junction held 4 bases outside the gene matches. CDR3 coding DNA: TGTGCCAGCAGTTCGGGACTAGCGGGACTCGAGACCCAGTACTTC. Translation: CASSSGLAGLETQYF.

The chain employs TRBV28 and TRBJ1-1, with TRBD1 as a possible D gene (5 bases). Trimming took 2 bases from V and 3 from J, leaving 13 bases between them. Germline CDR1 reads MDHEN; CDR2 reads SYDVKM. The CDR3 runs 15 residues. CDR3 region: CASSLPHDSYTEAFF. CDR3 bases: TGTGCCAGCAGTTTACCCCACGACAGCTACACTGAAGCTTTCTTT. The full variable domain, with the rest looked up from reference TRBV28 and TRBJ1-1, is DVKVTQSSRYLVKRTGEKVFLECVQDMDHENMFWYRQDPGLGLRLIYFSYDVKMKEKGDIPEGYSVSREKKERFSLILESASTNQTSMYLCASSLPHDSYTEAFFGQGTRLTVV.

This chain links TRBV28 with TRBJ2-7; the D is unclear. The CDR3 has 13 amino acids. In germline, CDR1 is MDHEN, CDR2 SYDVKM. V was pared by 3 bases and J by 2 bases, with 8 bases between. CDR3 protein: CASSFNSPYEQYF. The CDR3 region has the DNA TGTGCCAGCAGTTTTAATTCCCCCTACGAGCAGTACTTC.